The clone carrying this TCR beta chain was observed many times. Its antigen is as yet unknown. The sample belongs to a study of T cell responses to AZD1222 COVID-19 vaccine. Overall study findings and caveats: Across spike, vaccine-associated CD4 TCRs were found, dominant at 160-218 and 743-854. Nearly half of the spike-specific TCRs reportedly recognize variant regions that carry no mutations.

This CDR3 is built from 15 residues. CDR1 and CDR2 from the germline V gene are LGHDT and YNNKEL (reference sequence). V shed 2 bases and J shed 9 bases, with 17 bases lying between them. The table came from immunoSEQ multiplex PCR; TCRdb's copy has only in-frame clones and leaves some out. This sample has around 160,000 clones, with 82% found just once. The chain combines TRBV3-1 (or the pseudogene TRBV3-2) with TRBJ2-1; perhaps TRBD2 as D (5 bases). Sequences were derived from peripheral blood, sampled on day 0 of MenACWY control vaccination. This clonotype was sampled from an adult in good health. The CDR3 coding sequence is TGTGCCAGCAGCCAACGTCTAACTAGTGGGTTTGAGCAGTTCTTC. Amino acids: CASSQRLTSGFEQFF.